The 25 T cell receptor beta chains given below trace back to one sample, sequenced in a study of PD-L1 blockade in urothelial cancer. The protocol was immunoSEQ multiplex PCR, while the TCRdb copy is restricted to in-frame clones and leaves out a portion. The table has approximately 56,000 clones, roughly 87% seen once. As for time point: pretreatment peripheral blood. Material: PBMCs, obtained around atezolizumab (anti-PD-L1) treatment. These receptor sequences come from a man aged 65 to 85 with urothelial cancer.

V gene TRBV7-8 combines with J gene TRBJ1-2; D perhaps matches TRBD1 (6 bases). Germline CDR1 reads SGHVS; CDR2 reads FQNEAQ. Between the trimmed V and J ends, which lost 1 base and 8 bases, there was a span of 11 bases. CDR3 length: 13 residues. CDR3 protein: CASSLGTEVGYTF. CDR3 nucleotide sequence: TGTGCCAGCAGCTTAGGGACAGAGGTGGGCTACACCTTC.

The V gene is TRBV9, the J gene TRBJ2-5; 7 bases are shared with TRBD2. V lost 0 bases, J lost 5 bases, and 7 bases stayed unmatched. The CDR3 covers 15 residues. CDR1 SGDLS and CDR2 YYNGEE come from the germline V gene. CDR3 loop: CASSVVGGNWETQYF. For the CDR3, the DNA is TGTGCCAGCAGCGTAGTGGGGGGGAACTGGGAGACCCAGTACTTC.

Comment on this clone: A junction boundary mismatches the germline segment, possibly from a read error. The DNA of the CDR3 is TGTGCCAGTAGTAACCCTCGACAGCTTCCCGGGCATTTT. Residues: CASSNPRQLPGHF. J is TRBJ1-3 and V is TRBV19, with D tentatively TRBD1 (5 bases). The CDR3 consists of 13 residues. Germline values: CDR1 LNHDA, CDR2 SQIVND (reference sequence).

The CDR3 coding sequence is TGTGCTAGCCGTTGGACAGGGTCCCCTTCCTACCACGAGCAGTACTTC. Its protein is CASRWTGSPSYHEQYF. The chain is built from TRBV27 and TRBJ2-7; 8 bases fit TRBD1. The CDR3 length is 16 residues. Germline-derived CDR1 and CDR2 are MNHEY and SMNVEV (reference sequence).

This sequence joins TRBV5-4 and TRBJ2-1, with TRBD1 as a possible D gene (6 bases). The germline V and J ends were trimmed by 4 bases and 6 bases, with 17 bases remaining between them. The CDR3 runs 15 residues. CDR1 SGHNT and CDR2 YYREEE come from the germline V gene (reference sequence). The DNA of the CDR3 is TGTGCCAGCAGCCCCACAGGACAGCTACTCAATGAGCAGTTCTTC. Protein: CASSPTGQLLNEQFF. Supplemented by reference TRBV5-4 and TRBJ2-1, the full variable domain reads ETGVTQSPTHLIKTRGQQVTLRCSSQSGHNTVSWYQQALGQGPQFIFQYYREEENGRGNFPPRFSGLQFPNYSSELNVNALELDDSALYLCASSPTGQLLNEQFFGPGTRLTVL.

The chain carries TRBV7-9 and TRBJ2-3; TRBD1 aligns across 7 bases. The CDR3 is made up of 14 amino acids. CDR1 is SEHNR, CDR2 FQNEAQ, per germline (reference sequence). After removal of 1 base from V and 4 bases from J, the junction contained 2 bases not matched to a gene. The CDR3 sequence: CASSLGQGADTQYF. Written as DNA, the CDR3 is TGTGCCAGCAGCTTAGGGCAGGGGGCAGATACGCAGTATTTT.

This clone was observed a single time. The chain recombines TRBV19 with TRBJ1-5; 7 nucleotides agree with TRBD1. Germline CDR1 and CDR2: LNHDA and SQIVND (reference sequence). J gave up 7 bases and V 8 bases, and 17 bases lay outside the gene matches. CDR3 length equals 16 residues. The CDR3 region is CASVARGAGGEQPQHF. The DNA for the CDR3 is TGTGCCAGTGTCGCAAGGGGGGCAGGGGGAGAGCAGCCCCAGCATTTT. Full variable domain (outside the CDR3, taken from reference TRBV19 and TRBJ1-5): DGGITQSPKYLFRKEGQNVTLSCEQNLNHDAMYWYRQDPGQGLRLIYYSQIVNDFQKGDIAEGYSVSREKKESFPLTVTSAQKNPTAFYLCASVARGAGGEQPQHFGDGTRLSIL.

The rearrangement links TRBV5-1 to TRBJ1-1, with 8 bases fitting TRBD1. Trimming took 4 bases from V and 1 from J; bases not matched to a gene: 6. The germline gives CDR1 SGHRS, CDR2 YFSETQ. There are 15 residues in the CDR3. Written as DNA, the CDR3 is TGCGCCAGCAGCCCCCCCGGACAGGGGAACACTGAAGCTTTCTTT. Translation: CASSPPGQGNTEAFF.

The rearrangement links TRBV28 to TRBJ1-5, with 7 bases fitting TRBD1. The CDR3 covers 12 residues. The ends lost 6 bases at V and 11 bases at J; junction bases unmatched: 7. Per germline, CDR1 MDHEN and CDR2 SYDVKM. CDR3 sequence: CASRTGTAAQHF. For the CDR3, the DNA is TGTGCCAGCAGGACAGGGACCGCGGCCCAGCATTTT.

Only one count was recorded for this clone. The rearrangement joins TRBV9 to TRBJ2-1; possibly TRBD2 for D (5 bases). The CDR3 loop spans 15 amino acids. Germline CDR1 and CDR2: SGDLS and YYNGEE. V was shortened by 7 bases and J by 0 bases, with 14 bases between the two germline ends. CDR3 protein: CASGRGGASYNEQFF. The DNA for the CDR3 is TGTGCCAGCGGGAGAGGCGGAGCCTCCTACAATGAGCAGTTCTTC.

The V gene is TRBV2, the J gene TRBJ2-2; TRBD1 might be the D (6 bases). With 6 bases removed from V and 7 bases from J, the gap between germline ends came to 18 bases. CDR3 length: 15 amino acids. CDR1 is SNHLY and CDR2 is FYNNEI in the germline V gene. CDR3 DNA sequence: TGTGCCAGCAGCCTCACAGGGTTAGGGAGCGGGGAGCTGTTTTTT. Protein product: CASSLTGLGSGELFF. Together with reference TRBV2 and TRBJ2-2, the CDR3 gives the full variable domain: EPEVTQTPSHQVTQMGQEVILRCVPISNHLYFYWYRQILGQKVEFLVSFYNNEISEKSEIFDDQFSVERPDGSNFTLKIRSTKLEDSAMYFCASSLTGLGSGELFFGEGSRLTVL.

The V call is TRBV5-1, the J call TRBJ2-5; 8 nucleotides agree with TRBD1. CDR3 size: 14 residues. The V gene's germline CDR1 is SGHRS and CDR2 YFSETQ. The J segment lost 4 bases and the V segment lost 4 bases, leaving 6 bases of the junction unmatched. CDR3 sequence reads: CASSLGQGGETQYF. The CDR3 coding sequence is TGCGCCAGCAGCCTAGGACAGGGAGGAGAGACCCAGTACTTC.

Concerning this clone: A junction end diverges from the germline sequence, so it may reflect a read error. This chain connects TRBV7-7 to TRBJ2-1; tentative D call: TRBD2 (6 bases). This CDR3 has 16 amino acids. CDR1 SSHAT and CDR2 FNYEAQ come from the germline V gene (reference sequence). The CDR3: CASSLEAPTSGNEQFF. CDR3 DNA: TGTGCTAGCAGCTTAGAGGCCCCGACTAGTGGCAATGAGCAGTTCTTC. Based on the CDR3 plus reference TRBV7-7 and TRBJ2-1, the full variable domain is GAGVSQSPRYKVTKRGQDVTLRCDPISSHATLYWYQQALGQGPEFLTYFNYEAQPDKSGLPSDRFSAERPEGSISTLTIQRTEQRDSAMYRCASSLEAPTSGNEQFFGPGTRLTVL.

V usage is TRBV10-1 and J usage is TRBJ2-2; 7 bases agree with TRBD2. With 8 bases clipped from V and 2 bases from J, the junction kept 8 bases outside the gene matches. There are 15 residues in the CDR3. CDR1 WNHNN and CDR2 SYGVQD come from the germline V gene (reference sequence). The CDR3 loop reads CASGTTRSNTGELFF. In DNA, the CDR3 is TGCGCCAGCGGGACTACCAGATCCAACACCGGGGAGCTGTTTTTT.

This clone was counted between two and nine times. The chain couples TRBV28 to TRBJ2-7; 9 bases are a match to TRBD1. The CDR3 runs to 13 residues. The J segment lost 8 bases and the V segment lost 6 bases, leaving 8 bases of the junction unmatched. Germline V gene data show CDR1 as MDHEN and CDR2 as SYDVKM. DNA for the CDR3: TGTGCCAGCAGAGGGACAGGGCAGCCGAAGCAGTACTTC. Translated: CASRGTGQPKQYF. Full variable domain (missing parts from reference TRBV28 and TRBJ2-7): DVKVTQSSRYLVKRTGEKVFLECVQDMDHENMFWYRQDPGLGLRLIYFSYDVKMKEKGDIPEGYSVSREKKERFSLILESASTNQTSMYLCASRGTGQPKQYFGPGTRLTVT.

V gene TRBV29-1 combines with J gene TRBJ2-7; possibly TRBD2 for D (5 bases). The length of the CDR3 is 15 residues. V shed 1 base and J shed 5 bases, with 18 bases lying between them. CDR1 SQVTM and CDR2 ANQGSEA come from the germline V gene. The CDR3 is CSVEGTADSEDEQYF. CDR3 nucleotides: TGCAGCGTTGAAGGGACGGCGGATTCGGAGGACGAGCAGTACTTC.

V usage is TRBV18 and J usage is TRBJ1-2; D gene uncertain. V shed 3 bases and J shed 3 bases, with 11 bases lying between them. Germline CDR1 reads KGHSH; CDR2 reads LQKENI. This CDR3 spans 14 amino acids. CDR3 region: CASSPAEGDYGYTF. In nucleotides, the CDR3 is TGTGCCAGCTCACCCGCTGAGGGCGACTATGGCTACACCTTC.

This clone was seen just once. The rearrangement uses TRBV7-2 and TRBJ1-5, with D possibly being TRBD1 (5 bases). This CDR3 contains 16 residues. V was shortened by 1 base and J by 1 base, with 11 bases between the two germline ends. CDR1 is SGHTA, CDR2 FQGNSA, per germline. The CDR3 loop reads CASSLDGGGSNQPQHF. DNA of the CDR3: TGTGCCAGCAGCTTAGATGGGGGGGGGAGCAATCAGCCCCAGCATTTT.

This clone came up a few times. The chain recombines TRBV27 with TRBJ1-2, with D maybe TRBD1 (6 bases). CDR1 MNHEY and CDR2 SMNVEV come from the germline V gene (reference sequence). V was shortened by 7 bases and J by 2 bases, with 17 bases between the two germline ends. There are 15 residues in the CDR3. Written as DNA, the CDR3 is TGTGCCAGCACCGGACGACCTGGACAGAACTATGGCTACACCTTC. Protein product: CASTGRPGQNYGYTF.

V gene TRBV10-1 combines with J gene TRBJ2-5; the match to TRBD2 covers 10 bases. V was clipped by 4 bases and J by 2 bases; unmatched bases: 10. From germline, CDR1 is WNHNN and CDR2 SYGVQD (reference sequence). The length of the CDR3 is 17 residues. CDR3 residues: CASSVGVTSGKQETQYF. CDR3 nucleotide sequence: TGCGCCAGCAGTGTTGGGGTTACTAGCGGGAAACAAGAGACCCAGTACTTC.

The chain couples TRBV6-5 to TRBJ1-1; unclear D gene. The CDR3 totals 14 residues. Trimming cost V 0 bases and J 2 bases, with 7 bases left between them. The V gene's germline CDR1 is MNHEY and CDR2 SVGAGI. The CDR3 DNA reads TGTGCCAGCAGTTACTCGCACAGAAACACTGAAGCTTTCTTT. This sequence encodes CASSYSHRNTEAFF.

This clone counts as medium-sized (0.01 to 0.1%). The V gene is TRBV4-2, the J gene TRBJ2-3, with D hard to call. With 0 bases removed from V and 3 bases from J, the gap between germline ends came to 10 bases. The germline V gene encodes CDR1 LGHNA and CDR2 YNFKEQ. CDR3 size: 15 residues. The chain's CDR3 is CASSQDQLETDTQYF. In DNA form, the CDR3 reads TGTGCCAGCAGCCAAGATCAGCTAGAAACAGATACGCAGTATTTT.

This chain links TRBV18 with TRBJ2-5; D is possibly TRBD2 (6 bases). Trimming took 2 bases from V and 2 from J, leaving 9 bases between them. The CDR3 consists of 14 residues. The V gene's germline CDR1 is KGHSH and CDR2 LQKENI. CDR3 DNA: TGTGCCAGCTCACCAGGGGGGAGTCAAGAGACCCAGTACTTC. It translates to CASSPGGSQETQYF.

To note about this clone: Other DNA sequences in this sample translate to the same CDR3. In DNA, the CDR3 is TGTGCCAGTAGCCCGGGACAAACCTACGAGCAGTACTTC. This encodes CASSPGQTYEQYF. The rearrangement uses TRBV19 and TRBJ2-7, with TRBD1 as a possible D gene (6 bases). Germline V lookup: CDR1 LNHDA, CDR2 SQIVND (reference sequence). V lost 6 bases and J 2 bases, leaving 11 bases between the germline ends. The CDR3 spans 13 residues.

The chain has TRBV27 and TRBJ2-3; 9 positions agree with TRBD1. CDR3 length: 13 residues. Germline loops: CDR1 MNHEY, CDR2 SMNVEV (reference sequence). V trimming: 5 bases; J trimming: 7 bases; junction bases outside the gene matches: 4. CDR3 DNA sequence: TGTGCCAGCAGTCACGGGACAGGGAATACGCAGTATTTT. This gives the protein CASSHGTGNTQYF.